This TCR beta chain was recovered during a study of cytomegalovirus exposure and HLA in healthy donors. General study results and limits: A likely sequencing artifact accounted for one observed cluster of highly shared sequence variants.

A multiplex PCR was run with 60 Vbeta primers and 13 Jbeta primers. Generated by immunoSEQ multiplex PCR, the TCRdb table keeps only in-frame clones and is missing some. This sample's table has around 160,000 clones. Germline V CDR1 and CDR2: SGHRS, YFSETQ. The V gene end was trimmed by 3 bases and the J gene end by 4 bases; junction bases not matched to a gene: 8. The CDR3 is made up of 17 amino acids. A remark on this clone: What it binds is not known.

The receptor comes from a woman in her 50s in good health and CMV-seronegative. The rearrangement uses TRBV5-1 and TRBJ2-2, with TRBD2 matching 11 bases. The material sequenced was PBMCs. Here the CDR3 reads CASSSSTSGAFTGELFF. In DNA form, the CDR3 reads TGCGCCAGCAGCTCTTCGACTAGCGGGGCTTTCACCGGGGAGCTGTTTTTT. Together with reference TRBV5-1 and TRBJ2-2, the CDR3 gives the full variable domain: KAGVTQTPRYLIKTRGQQVTLSCSPISGHRSVSWYQQTPGQGLQFLFEYFSETQRNKGNFPGRFSGRQFSNSRSEMNVSTLELGDSALYLCASSSSTSGAFTGELFFGEGSRLTVL.